This TCR beta chain is from a study of STAT5B mutations in CD4+ large granular lymphocyte leukemia. Study-level findings and limits: The CD4+ versus CD8+ T-LGLL clonality difference may reflect limited sample size.

V dropped 1 base and J dropped 8 bases, with 9 bases sitting between them. Germline V gene sequence: CDR1 KGHSH, CDR2 LQKENI. This CDR3 contains 14 residues. As for this clone: Its cognate antigen is unknown.

The survey-level immunoSEQ assay was used. Assay: immunoSEQ multiplex PCR; the TCRdb copy retains only in-frame clones and omits some. The sample holds roughly 34,000 clones; 76% are singletons and the top ten take 6.5% to 9%. This sequence was found in a human donor in good health. Sequences were obtained from CD4+ T cells from blood buffy coats. The chain recombines TRBV18 with TRBJ1-6, with D perhaps TRBD1 (6 bases). CDR3 nucleotides: TGTGCCAGCTCACCACAGGGGGGCGATTCACCCCTCCACTTT. Its protein is CASSPQGGDSPLHF.